One and the same sample provided the 10 T cell receptor beta chains below, sequenced in a study of T cells in Graves' hyperthyroidism and ophthalmopathy. RNA transcripts were the template for amplifying TCR beta CDR3 regions. Carried out on the TCR CDR3, a first-round RT-PCR used the HTBI primer set. MiXCR, run by TCRdb on the multiplex PCR reads, gives a single entry per CDR3 protein. The data show some 460,000 distinct CDR3 sequences, more than 15% seen once. Material: blood. These TCRs come from a woman aged 18-35 years with Graves' hyperthyroidism.

The chain links TRBV5-1 to TRBJ2-1; TRBD2 agrees at 7 bases. Trimming took 3 bases from V and 1 from J; bases not matched to a gene: 10. The germline gives CDR1 SGHRS, CDR2 YFSETQ. The CDR3 sequence is 17 residues long. This CDR3 is CASSSKGGGGSYNEQFF. The CDR3 region has the DNA TGCGCCAGCAGCTCTAAAGGCGGGGGTGGGTCCTACAATGAGCAGTTCTTC.

This clonotype was picked up many times. The chain employs TRBV6-2 or TRBV6-3 and TRBJ2-3; TRBD1 matches at 10 bases. With 2 bases clipped from V and 4 bases from J, the junction kept 0 bases outside the gene matches. The CDR3 has 14 residues. Germline values: CDR1 MNHEY, CDR2 SVGEGT. The chain's CDR3 is CASSYGTGADTQYF. In DNA, the CDR3 is TGTGCCAGCAGTTACGGGACAGGGGCAGATACGCAGTATTTT.

Points on this clonotype: Since a much larger clone is just one base distant, this may be a read error. The final CDR3 position lacks the conserved phenylalanine or tryptophan, pointing to a likely read error. V and J are TRBV6-2 or TRBV6-3 and TRBJ1-2; 8 bases map to TRBD1. CDR3 length equals 14 residues. Germline trimming cut 4 bases from V and 8 bases from J; bases unmatched to any gene: 9. The germline CDR1 and CDR2 sequences are MNHEY and SVGEGT. CDR3: CASSFQGANWGYTL. The CDR3 region has the DNA TGTGCCAGCAGTTTCCAGGGGGCAAATTGGGGCTACACCCTC.

This clonotype was seen a few times. One end of the junction fails to match germline, which may point to a read error. The V call is TRBV10-3, the J call TRBJ1-2, with D tentatively TRBD1 (5 bases). The CDR3 contains 15 residues. Germline CDR1 is ENHRY and CDR2 is SYGVKD. The CDR3 protein is CAVSEPMEGDYGYTF. For the CDR3, the DNA is TGTGCCGTCAGTGAGCCTATGGAAGGGGACTATGGCTACACCTTC.

At least ten counts were recorded for this clonotype. The chain carries TRBV11-3 and TRBJ1-5; the match to TRBD1 covers 7 bases. Germline trimming cut 6 bases from V and 6 bases from J; bases unmatched to any gene: 11. Germline CDR1 is SGHNT and CDR2 is YENEEA. The CDR3 covers 15 residues. The CDR3 sequence: CASSCGDRAPQPQHF. For the CDR3, the DNA is TGTGCCAGCAGTTGTGGGGACAGAGCTCCTCAGCCCCAGCATTTT.

This clonotype showed up many times. Written as DNA, the CDR3 is TGCAGTGCTAGAGATTTCCGGGACAAGCGGAATGAAGCTTTCTTT. Protein product: CSARDFRDKRNEAFF. The chain couples TRBV20-1 to TRBJ1-1, with D tentatively TRBD1 (6 bases). The germline gives CDR1 DFQATT, CDR2 SNEGSKA (reference sequence). V was trimmed by 0 bases and J by 7 bases, leaving 18 bases between them. The CDR3 consists of 15 residues.

This clonotype has at least ten counts. The gene calls are TRBV2 and TRBJ2-3, with a possible D match to TRBD2 (6 bases). Germline CDR1 reads SNHLY; CDR2 reads FYNNEI. The CDR3 runs 15 residues. The V and J ends lost 6 bases and 3 bases respectively, with 16 bases between them. The CDR3: CASSPRRGGTDTQYF. The DNA for the CDR3 is TGTGCCAGCAGCCCCCGGCGGGGTGGGACAGATACGCAGTATTTT.

At least ten counts were recorded for this clonotype. The rearrangement uses TRBV20-1 and TRBJ2-1; D is perhaps TRBD2 (5 bases). This CDR3 spans 12 amino acids. Trimming shortened V by 4 bases and J by 12 bases, and 16 bases separated the two germline ends. Germline V gives CDR1 DFQATT, CDR2 SNEGSKA (reference sequence). The CDR3 region has the DNA TGCAGTGCTACAGGAAGGGAGATGGGGCAGTTCTTC. Its translation is CSATGREMGQFF.

This clonotype has a handful of counts. The chain carries TRBV27 and TRBJ1-3; D ambiguous. CDR3 length: 13 residues. CDR1 is MNHEY and CDR2 is SMNVEV in the germline V gene (reference sequence). Trimming removed 2 bases from V and 4 bases from J, with 6 bases in between. As DNA, the CDR3 is TGTGCCAGCAGTTTAGGGCGGGGAAACACCATATATTTT. This translates into CASSLGRGNTIYF.

There are many counts of this clonotype. The V call is TRBV20-1, the J call TRBJ2-1; 7 bases are shared with TRBD2. There are 12 residues in the CDR3. Germline V gives CDR1 DFQATT, CDR2 SNEGSKA (reference sequence). J gave up 7 bases and V 0 bases, and 0 bases lay outside the gene matches. DNA of the CDR3: TGCAGTGCTAGAGAAGCGGGAAATGAGCAGTTCTTC. Translating gives CSAREAGNEQFF.